The 8 T cell receptor beta chains presented below share a single source sample, sequenced in a study of blood T cell repertoires in COVID-19. Here immunoSEQ multiplex PCR was the method, and the copy in TCRdb shows in-frame clones only, minus some. The table lists tens of thousands of clones, 89% of them singletons. The sequenced sample was peripheral blood. The receptors stem from a woman in her 70s with acute or convalescent COVID-19.

CDR3 sequence: CASSLEVNPGTEAFF. Written as DNA, the CDR3 is TGCGCCAGCAGCTTGGAGGTTAACCCGGGCACTGAAGCTTTCTTT. This sequence joins TRBV5-1 and TRBJ1-1, with D hard to call. V lost 0 bases to trimming and J lost 4 bases, with 13 bases between them. The CDR3 is 15 amino acids. CDR1 SGHRS and CDR2 YFSETQ come from the germline V gene.

This clone turned up a few times. This chain's CDR3 is CASSPGQGFLSGNTIYF. CDR3 DNA sequence: TGTGCCAGCAGCCCGGGACAGGGGTTCCTCTCTGGAAACACCATATATTTT. The V and J genes are TRBV3-1 (or the pseudogene TRBV3-2) and TRBJ1-3; 10 nucleotides agree with TRBD1. CDR1 and CDR2 from the germline V gene are LGHDT and YNNKEL (reference sequence). The V segment lost 4 bases and the J segment 0 bases; nucleotides outside the gene matches: 6. CDR3 length: 17 amino acids.

The chain employs TRBV2 and TRBJ2-1; tentative D call: TRBD2 (6 bases). The germline V gene has CDR1 SNHLY and CDR2 FYNNEI. CDR3 length: 13 amino acids. V lost 4 bases and J 4 bases, leaving 8 bases between the germline ends. This chain's CDR3 is CASSGGTYNEQFF. In DNA, the CDR3 is TGTGCCAGCAGTGGCGGGACTTACAATGAGCAGTTCTTC. The variable domain in full, with the rest retrieved from reference TRBV2 and TRBJ2-1, is EPEVTQTPSHQVTQMGQEVILRCVPISNHLYFYWYRQILGQKVEFLVSFYNNEISEKSEIFDDQFSVERPDGSNFTLKIRSTKLEDSAMYFCASSGGTYNEQFFGPGTRLTVL.

The chain employs TRBV3-1 (or the pseudogene TRBV3-2) and TRBJ2-3; TRBD2 matches at 13 bases. Germline V gene lookup returns CDR1 LGHDT and CDR2 YNNKEL (reference sequence). The CDR3 runs to 17 residues. J was trimmed by 9 bases and V by 4 bases; bases with no gene match: 13. CDR3 loop: CASSRTGLAGSSTTQYF. As DNA, the CDR3 is TGTGCCAGCAGCCGAACGGGACTAGCGGGGTCGTCGACAACGCAGTATTTT.

The chain is built from TRBV6-5 and TRBJ2-5, with 9 nucleotides matching TRBD1. V trimming: 7 bases; J trimming: 5 bases; junction bases outside the gene matches: 8. The germline CDR1 and CDR2 sequences are MNHEY and SVGAGI. This CDR3 contains 14 residues. The CDR3 nucleotides are TGTGCCAGCACTCATACAGGGGGCGCTGAGACCCAGTACTTC. It specifies CASTHTGGAETQYF.

The gene calls are TRBV19 and TRBJ2-2; a possible D gene is TRBD2 (5 bases). The V end was cut by 6 bases, the J end by 7 bases, with 15 bases between. The CDR3 extends over 14 amino acids. Germline assignment: CDR1 LNHDA and CDR2 SQIVND (reference sequence). CDR3 nucleotide sequence: TGTGCCAGTAGACTAGACGGTTGGGTCGGGGAGCTGTTTTTT. It encodes CASRLDGWVGELFF. Full variable domain (missing parts from reference TRBV19 and TRBJ2-2): DGGITQSPKYLFRKEGQNVTLSCEQNLNHDAMYWYRQDPGQGLRLIYYSQIVNDFQKGDIAEGYSVSREKKESFPLTVTSAQKNPTAFYLCASRLDGWVGELFFGEGSRLTVL.

The rearrangement links TRBV6-5 to TRBJ1-5, with TRBD1 matching 9 bases. V was pared by 6 bases and J by 7 bases, with 7 bases of the junction left unmatched. Germline V gives CDR1 MNHEY, CDR2 SVGAGI. The CDR3 totals 14 residues. The CDR3 spells CASRRDRVGQPQHF. DNA of the CDR3: TGTGCCAGCAGACGGGACAGGGTAGGGCAGCCCCAGCATTTT.

V usage is TRBV27 and J usage is TRBJ1-6; 7 nucleotides agree with TRBD1. Unmatched junction bases numbered 10, after V lost 6 bases and J lost 5 bases. The germline V gene encodes CDR1 MNHEY and CDR2 SMNVEV (reference sequence). This CDR3 has 16 amino acids. The CDR3 protein is CASSPTHRGNNSPLHF. DNA of the CDR3: TGTGCCAGCAGCCCTACGCACAGGGGAAATAATTCACCCCTCCACTTT.